The source of this T cell receptor beta chain is a study of chemoradiotherapy in HPV16-positive cancers. The CDR3 is 16 residues long. Between the trimmed V and J ends, which lost 4 bases and 6 bases, there was a span of 21 bases. Germline-derived CDR1 and CDR2 are MNHNS and SASEGT. Samples were taken several times over chemoradiotherapy. This clone was counted only a few times. The target antigen is unknown. Findings of the study overall: Candidate HPV-specific clones and E7-related TCR motifs grew in tumor during treatment. HPV-specific T cells were functionally defined from only a couple of HPV16-positive patients. For HPV16-positive patients, expanding HPV-responsive T cells associated with longer recurrence-free survival.

Profiled with immunoSEQ multiplex PCR; TCRdb holds only in-frame clones, not every one. This table has tens of thousands of clones, about 88% appearing once. This clonotype was obtained from a human donor with HPV-associated anogenital cancer. The rearrangement links TRBV6-1 to TRBJ1-2; TRBD1 is a possible D gene (5 bases). Sequencing was performed on blood, taken from a patient who underwent chemoradiotherapy. CDR3 residues: CASSVSWDLSYNGYTF. DNA of the CDR3: TGTGCCAGCAGTGTTTCGTGGGACCTTAGCTATAATGGCTACACCTTC.